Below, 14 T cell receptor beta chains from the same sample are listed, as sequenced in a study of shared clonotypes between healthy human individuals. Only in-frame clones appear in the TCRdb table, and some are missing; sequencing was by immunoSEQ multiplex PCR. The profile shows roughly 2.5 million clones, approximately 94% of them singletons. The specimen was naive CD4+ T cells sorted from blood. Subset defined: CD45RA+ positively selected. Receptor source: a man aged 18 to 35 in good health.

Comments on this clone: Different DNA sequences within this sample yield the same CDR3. For the CDR3, the DNA is TGTGCCAGCAGCTCCGCAGGGGAGACCCAGTACTTC. Its protein product is CASSSAGETQYF. This chain links TRBV5-4 with TRBJ2-5; the D gene is possibly TRBD1 (5 bases). Trimming pared 3 bases from V and 5 bases from J, leaving 8 bases between. Germline CDR1 and CDR2: SGHNT and YYREEE (reference sequence). This CDR3 spans 12 amino acids.

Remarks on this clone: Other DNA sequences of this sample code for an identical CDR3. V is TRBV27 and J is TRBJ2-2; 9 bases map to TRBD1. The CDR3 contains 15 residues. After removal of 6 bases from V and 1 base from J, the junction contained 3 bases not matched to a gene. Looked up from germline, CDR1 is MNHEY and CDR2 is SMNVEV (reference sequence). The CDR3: CASRLGQGNTGELFF. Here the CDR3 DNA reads TGTGCCAGCAGATTGGGACAGGGGAACACCGGGGAGCTGTTTTTT.

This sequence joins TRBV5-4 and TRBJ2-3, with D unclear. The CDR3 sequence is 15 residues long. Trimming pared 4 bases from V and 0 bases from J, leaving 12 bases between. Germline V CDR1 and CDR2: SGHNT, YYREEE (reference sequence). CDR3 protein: CASSGLGTSTDTQYF. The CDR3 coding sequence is TGTGCCAGCAGCGGATTGGGAACTAGCACAGATACGCAGTATTTT.

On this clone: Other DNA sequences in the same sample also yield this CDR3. The CDR3 nucleotides are TGTGCCAGCAGCTTAGGACAGTTAAACTATGGCTACACCTTC. Translated, it gives CASSLGQLNYGYTF. The chain combines TRBV7-9 with TRBJ1-2; TRBD1 might be the D (5 bases). Looked up from germline, CDR1 is SEHNR and CDR2 is FQNEAQ (reference sequence). The V end was cut by 1 base, the J end by 2 bases, with 8 bases between. The CDR3 is 14 residues long.

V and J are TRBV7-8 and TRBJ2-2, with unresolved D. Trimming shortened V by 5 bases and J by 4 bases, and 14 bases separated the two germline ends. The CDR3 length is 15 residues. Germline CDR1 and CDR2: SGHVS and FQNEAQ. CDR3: CASSRLELSTGELFF. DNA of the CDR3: TGTGCCAGCAGCCGGCTAGAGTTGAGCACCGGGGAGCTGTTTTTT.

CDR3 in amino acids: CASSLRDGYGYTF. CDR3 nucleotide sequence: TGTGCCAGCTCACTCCGGGACGGGTATGGCTACACCTTC. The chain is built from TRBV18 and TRBJ1-2, with a tentative D call TRBD1 (5 bases). The CDR3 consists of 13 residues. Per the germline V gene, CDR1 is KGHSH and CDR2 is LQKENI. V was clipped by 4 bases and J by 5 bases, with 11 bases between them.

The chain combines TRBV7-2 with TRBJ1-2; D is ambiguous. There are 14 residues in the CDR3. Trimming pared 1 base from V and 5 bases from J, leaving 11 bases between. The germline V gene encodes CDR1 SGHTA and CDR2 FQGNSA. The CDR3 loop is CASSLVMDFYGYTF. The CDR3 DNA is TGTGCCAGCAGCTTAGTTATGGATTTTTATGGCTACACCTTC.

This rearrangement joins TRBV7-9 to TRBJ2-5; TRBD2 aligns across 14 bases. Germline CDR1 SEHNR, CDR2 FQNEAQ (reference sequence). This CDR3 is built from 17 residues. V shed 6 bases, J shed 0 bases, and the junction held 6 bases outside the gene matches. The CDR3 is CASSGTSGGANQETQYF. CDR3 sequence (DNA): TGTGCCAGCAGTGGGACTAGCGGGGGAGCTAACCAAGAGACCCAGTACTTC.

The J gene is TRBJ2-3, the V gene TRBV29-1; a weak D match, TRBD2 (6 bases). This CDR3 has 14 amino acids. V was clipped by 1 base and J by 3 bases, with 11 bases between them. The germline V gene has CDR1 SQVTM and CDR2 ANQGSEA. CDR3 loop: CSVEVRGRTDTQYF. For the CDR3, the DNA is TGCAGCGTTGAAGTTAGAGGGAGGACAGATACGCAGTATTTT.

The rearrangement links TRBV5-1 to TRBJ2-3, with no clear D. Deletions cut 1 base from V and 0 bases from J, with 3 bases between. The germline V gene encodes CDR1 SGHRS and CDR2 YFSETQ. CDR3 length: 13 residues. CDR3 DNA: TGCGCCAGCAGCTTGATTAGCACAGATACGCAGTATTTT. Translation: CASSLISTDTQYF.

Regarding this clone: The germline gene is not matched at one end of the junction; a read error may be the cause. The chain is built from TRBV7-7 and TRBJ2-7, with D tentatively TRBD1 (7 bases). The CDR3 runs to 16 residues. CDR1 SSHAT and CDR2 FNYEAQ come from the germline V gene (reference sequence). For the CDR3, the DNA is TGTGCTAGCAGCCCCGGGAGACCAGGGGGAGGCTACGAGCAGTACTTC. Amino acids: CASSPGRPGGGYEQYF.

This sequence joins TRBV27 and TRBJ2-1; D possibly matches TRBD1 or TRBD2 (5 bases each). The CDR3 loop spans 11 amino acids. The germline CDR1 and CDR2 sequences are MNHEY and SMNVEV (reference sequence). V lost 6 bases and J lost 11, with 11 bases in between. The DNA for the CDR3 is TGTGCCAGCAGCTCTCCGGGACAGCAGTTCTTC. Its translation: CASSSPGQQFF.

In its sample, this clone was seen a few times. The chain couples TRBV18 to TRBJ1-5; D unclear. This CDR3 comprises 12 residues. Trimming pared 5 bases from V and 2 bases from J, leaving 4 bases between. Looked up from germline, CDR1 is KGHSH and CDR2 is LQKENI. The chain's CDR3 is CASSAGNQPQHF. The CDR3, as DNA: TGTGCCAGCTCAGCCGGCAATCAGCCCCAGCATTTT. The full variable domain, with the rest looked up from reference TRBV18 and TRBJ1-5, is NAGVMQNPRHLVRRRGQEARLRCSPMKGHSHVYWYRQLPEEGLKFMVYLQKENIIDESGMPKERFSAEFPKEGPSILRIQQVVRGDSAAYFCASSAGNQPQHFGDGTRLSIL.

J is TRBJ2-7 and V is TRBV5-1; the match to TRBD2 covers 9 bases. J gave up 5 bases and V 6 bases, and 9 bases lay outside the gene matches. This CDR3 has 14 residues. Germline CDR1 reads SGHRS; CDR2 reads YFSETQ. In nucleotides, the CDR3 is TGCGCCAGCACCTCCGTCGCGGGGGGGCACGAGCAGTACTTC. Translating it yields CASTSVAGGHEQYF.